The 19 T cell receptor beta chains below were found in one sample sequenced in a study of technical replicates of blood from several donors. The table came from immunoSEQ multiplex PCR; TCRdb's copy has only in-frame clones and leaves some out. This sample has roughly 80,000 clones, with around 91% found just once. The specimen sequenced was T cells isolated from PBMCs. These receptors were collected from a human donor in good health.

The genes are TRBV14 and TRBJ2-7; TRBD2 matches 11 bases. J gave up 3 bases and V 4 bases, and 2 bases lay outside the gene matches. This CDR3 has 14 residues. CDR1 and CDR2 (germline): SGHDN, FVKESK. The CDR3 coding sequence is TGTGCCAGCAGCCGCGGACTAGCGGGCTACGAGCAGTACTTC. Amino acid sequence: CASSRGLAGYEQYF.

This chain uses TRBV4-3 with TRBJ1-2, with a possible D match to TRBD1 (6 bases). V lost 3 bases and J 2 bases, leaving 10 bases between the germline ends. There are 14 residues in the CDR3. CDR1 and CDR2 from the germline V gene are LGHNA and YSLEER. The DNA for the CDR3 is TGCGCCAGCAGCCACAACGGACAGAACTATGGCTACACCTTC. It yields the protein CASSHNGQNYGYTF.

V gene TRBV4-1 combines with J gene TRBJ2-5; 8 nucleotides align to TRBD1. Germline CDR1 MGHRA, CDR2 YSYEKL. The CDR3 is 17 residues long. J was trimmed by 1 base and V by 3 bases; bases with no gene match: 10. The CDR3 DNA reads TGCGCCAGCAGCCATACATTAGAGGGACAGGTCCAAGAGACCCAGTACTTC. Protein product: CASSHTLEGQVQETQYF.

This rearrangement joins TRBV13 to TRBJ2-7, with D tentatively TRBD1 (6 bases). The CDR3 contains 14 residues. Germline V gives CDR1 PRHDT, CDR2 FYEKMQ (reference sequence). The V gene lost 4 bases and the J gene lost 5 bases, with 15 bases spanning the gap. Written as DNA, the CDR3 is TGTGCCAGCAGCTCCGGACAGACGGAGGACGAGCAGTACTTC. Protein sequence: CASSSGQTEDEQYF.

In DNA, the CDR3 is TGTGCCAGCAGTTTACTCCTAGCGGGAGGGGCAGAGACCCAGTACTTC. It specifies CASSLLLAGGAETQYF. V usage is TRBV27 and J usage is TRBJ2-5, with 12 positions matching TRBD2. The CDR3 loop spans 16 amino acids. In germline, CDR1 is MNHEY, CDR2 SMNVEV (reference sequence). Trimming removed 2 bases from V and 4 bases from J; junction bases left unmatched: 5.

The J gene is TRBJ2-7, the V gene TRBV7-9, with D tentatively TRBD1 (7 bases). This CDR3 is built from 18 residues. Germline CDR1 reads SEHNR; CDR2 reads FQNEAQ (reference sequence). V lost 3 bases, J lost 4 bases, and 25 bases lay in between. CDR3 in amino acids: CASSFGTLTGEGWYEQYF. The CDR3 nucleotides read TGTGCCAGCAGCTTTGGGACTCTTACAGGGGAAGGCTGGTACGAGCAGTACTTC.

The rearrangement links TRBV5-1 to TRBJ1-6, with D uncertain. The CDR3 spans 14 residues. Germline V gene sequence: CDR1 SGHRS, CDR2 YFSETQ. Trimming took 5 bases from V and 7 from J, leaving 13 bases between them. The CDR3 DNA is TGCGCCAGCAGTTTTGAGGGAGGGAATTCACCCCTCCACTTT. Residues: CASSFEGGNSPLHF.

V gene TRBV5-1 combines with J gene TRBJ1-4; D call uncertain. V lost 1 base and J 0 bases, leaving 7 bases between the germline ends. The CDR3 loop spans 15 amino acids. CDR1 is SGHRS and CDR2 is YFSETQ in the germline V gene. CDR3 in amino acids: CASSLTSATNEKLFF. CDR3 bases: TGCGCCAGCAGCTTGACAAGCGCAACTAATGAAAAACTGTTTTTT.

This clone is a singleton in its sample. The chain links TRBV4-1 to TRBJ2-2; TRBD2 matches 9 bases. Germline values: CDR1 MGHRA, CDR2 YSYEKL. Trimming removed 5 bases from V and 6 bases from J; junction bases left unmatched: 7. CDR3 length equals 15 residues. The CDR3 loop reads CASSEIAGVAGELFF. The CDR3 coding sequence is TGCGCCAGCAGCGAAATAGCGGGAGTCGCCGGGGAGCTGTTTTTT.

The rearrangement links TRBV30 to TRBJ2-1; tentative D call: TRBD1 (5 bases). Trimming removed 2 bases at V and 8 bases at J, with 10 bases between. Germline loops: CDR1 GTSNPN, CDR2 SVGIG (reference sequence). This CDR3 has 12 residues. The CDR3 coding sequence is TGTGCCTGGAGTCGCGCCAGGGATGAGCAGTTCTTC. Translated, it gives CAWSRARDEQFF.

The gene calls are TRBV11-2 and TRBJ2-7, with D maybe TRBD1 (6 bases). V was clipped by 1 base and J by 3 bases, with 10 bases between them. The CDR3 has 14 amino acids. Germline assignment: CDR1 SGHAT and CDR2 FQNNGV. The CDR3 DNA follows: TGTGCCAGCAGCTTAGCGGTACAGGGCTACGAGCAGTACTTC. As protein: CASSLAVQGYEQYF.

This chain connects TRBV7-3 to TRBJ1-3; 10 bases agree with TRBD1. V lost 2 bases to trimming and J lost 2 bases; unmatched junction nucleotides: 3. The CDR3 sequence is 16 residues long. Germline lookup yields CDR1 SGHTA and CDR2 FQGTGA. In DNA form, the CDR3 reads TGTGCCAGCAGCTTATTCGGGACAGGGGCTGGAAACACCATATATTTT. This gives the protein CASSLFGTGAGNTIYF.

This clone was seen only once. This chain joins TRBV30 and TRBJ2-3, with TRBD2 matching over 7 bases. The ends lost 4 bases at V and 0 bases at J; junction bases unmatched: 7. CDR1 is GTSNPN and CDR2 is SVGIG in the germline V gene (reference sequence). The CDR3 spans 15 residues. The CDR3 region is CAWKGLAVSTDTQYF. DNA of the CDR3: TGTGCCTGGAAAGGGCTAGCGGTTAGCACAGATACGCAGTATTTT.

In nucleotides, the CDR3 is TGCGCCAGCAGGGTGCTAGCGGGTACCCAAGAGACCCAGTACTTC. It yields the protein CASRVLAGTQETQYF. V and J are TRBV4-1 and TRBJ2-5; TRBD2 aligns across 8 bases. Trimming at V came to 6 bases and at J to 1 base, leaving 7 bases not matched to a gene. The CDR3 consists of 15 residues. In germline, CDR1 is MGHRA, CDR2 YSYEKL.

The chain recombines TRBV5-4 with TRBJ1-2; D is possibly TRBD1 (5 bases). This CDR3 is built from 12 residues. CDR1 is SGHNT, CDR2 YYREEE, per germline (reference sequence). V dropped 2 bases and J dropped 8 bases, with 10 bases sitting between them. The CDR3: CASSFTGEGYTF. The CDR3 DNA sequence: TGTGCCAGCAGCTTTACGGGGGAGGGCTACACCTTC.

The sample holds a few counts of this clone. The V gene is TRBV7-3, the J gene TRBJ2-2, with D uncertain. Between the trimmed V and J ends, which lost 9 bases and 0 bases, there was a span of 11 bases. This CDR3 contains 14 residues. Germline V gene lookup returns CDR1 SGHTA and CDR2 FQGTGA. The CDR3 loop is CASKLNANTGELFF. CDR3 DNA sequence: TGTGCCAGTAAACTCAACGCGAACACCGGGGAGCTGTTTTTT.

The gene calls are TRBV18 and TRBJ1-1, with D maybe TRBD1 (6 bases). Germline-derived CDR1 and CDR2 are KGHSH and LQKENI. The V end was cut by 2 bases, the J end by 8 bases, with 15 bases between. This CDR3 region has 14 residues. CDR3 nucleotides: TGTGCCAGCTCACCATCAAGGGACACCGGAGAAGCTTTCTTT. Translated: CASSPSRDTGEAFF.

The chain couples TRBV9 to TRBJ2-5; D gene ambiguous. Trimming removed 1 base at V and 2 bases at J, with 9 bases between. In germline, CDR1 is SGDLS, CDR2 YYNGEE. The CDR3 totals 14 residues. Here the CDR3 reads CASSVSTTQETQYF. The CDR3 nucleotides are TGTGCCAGCAGCGTATCCACTACACAAGAGACCCAGTACTTC.

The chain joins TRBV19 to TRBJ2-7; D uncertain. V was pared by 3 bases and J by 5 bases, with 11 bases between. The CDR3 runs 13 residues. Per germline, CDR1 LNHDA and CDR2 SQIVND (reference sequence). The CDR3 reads CASSIWSGDEQYF. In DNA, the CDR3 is TGTGCCAGTAGTATCTGGTCCGGAGACGAGCAGTACTTC.